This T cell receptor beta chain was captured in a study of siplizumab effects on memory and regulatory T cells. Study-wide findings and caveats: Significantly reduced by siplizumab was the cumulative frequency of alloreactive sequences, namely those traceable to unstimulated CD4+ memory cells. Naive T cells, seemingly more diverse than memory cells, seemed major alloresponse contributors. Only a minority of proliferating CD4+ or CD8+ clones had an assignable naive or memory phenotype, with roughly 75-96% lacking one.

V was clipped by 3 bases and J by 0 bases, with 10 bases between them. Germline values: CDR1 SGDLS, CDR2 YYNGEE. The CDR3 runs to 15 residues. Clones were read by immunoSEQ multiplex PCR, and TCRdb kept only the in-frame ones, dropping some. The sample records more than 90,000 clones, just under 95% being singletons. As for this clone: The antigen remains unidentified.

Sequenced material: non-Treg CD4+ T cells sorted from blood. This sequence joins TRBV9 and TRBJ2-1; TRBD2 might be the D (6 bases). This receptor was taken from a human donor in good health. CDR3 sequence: CASSASGFSYNEQFF. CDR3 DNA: TGTGCCAGCAGCGCAAGCGGGTTCTCCTACAATGAGCAGTTCTTC.